A single sample gave rise to the 24 T cell receptor beta chains below, sequenced in a study of cytomegalovirus exposure and HLA in healthy donors. Both 60 Vbeta primers and 13 Jbeta primers went into the PCR. Generated by immunoSEQ multiplex PCR, the TCRdb table keeps only in-frame clones and is missing some. This table has 84,000 or so clones, 60% to 80% appearing once. The sample taken for sequencing was PBMCs. All receptors come from a man aged 25-45 years in good health and CMV-seronegative.

The chain is built from TRBV6-4 and TRBJ2-1, with TRBD2 matching 12 bases. Unmatched junction bases numbered 6, after V lost 2 bases and J lost 4 bases. The CDR3 has 17 amino acids. Germline assignment: CDR1 MRHNA and CDR2 SNTAGT. For the CDR3, the DNA is TGTGCCAGCAGTGACGGAGCTAGCGGGGGGGGATACAATGAGCAGTTCTTC. It encodes CASSDGASGGGYNEQFF.

The chain employs TRBV5-5 and TRBJ2-7; unclear D gene. Trimming pared 2 bases from V and 2 bases from J, leaving 14 bases between. The V gene's germline CDR1 is SGHKS and CDR2 YYEKEE (reference sequence). The CDR3 length is 15 residues. The DNA of the CDR3 is TGTGCCAGCAGCTTCCTAGTGGCAGCTGCCTACGAGCAGTACTTC. Translation: CASSFLVAAAYEQYF.

This chain uses TRBV28 with TRBJ1-2, with TRBD1 identical over 7 bases. V lost 5 bases, J lost 6 bases, and 15 bases stayed unmatched. The germline gives CDR1 MDHEN, CDR2 SYDVKM. The CDR3 has 16 amino acids. CDR3 DNA sequence: TGTGCCAGCAGTACCCCGACAGGGACACTGTGGGATGGCTACACCTTC. It translates to CASSTPTGTLWDGYTF.

CDR3 in amino acids: CASSLMSDNYGYTF. The CDR3 bases are TGTGCCAGCAGCTTGATGTCAGATAACTATGGCTACACCTTC. The chain uses TRBV5-5 and TRBJ1-2; D not certain. Germline V lookup: CDR1 SGHKS, CDR2 YYEKEE (reference sequence). The CDR3 consists of 14 residues. V shed 1 base and J shed 1 base, with 8 bases lying between them.

The chain combines TRBV5-1 with TRBJ2-5; D may be TRBD2 (7 bases). CDR3 length: 13 amino acids. CDR1 is SGHRS, CDR2 YFSETQ, per germline. Trimming stripped 4 bases from V and 5 bases from J, with 12 bases between. The CDR3, as DNA: TGCGCCAGCAGCCCCGGGGGGCTGGAGACCCAGTACTTC. Amino acids: CASSPGGLETQYF.

Comment on this clone: A read error may produce the germline difference seen at one junction end. The V call is TRBV27, the J call TRBJ2-1, with 9 bases matching TRBD1. The V gene's germline CDR1 is MNHEY and CDR2 SMNVEV (reference sequence). The CDR3 totals 13 residues. The CDR3 spells CASSSPGTGFWVF. CDR3 in DNA: TGTGCCAGCAGTTCCCCCGGGACAGGGTTTTGGGTCTTC.

The chain recombines TRBV11-2 with TRBJ2-1; 7 nucleotides agree with TRBD2. The germline V gene has CDR1 SGHAT and CDR2 FQNNGV. V dropped 1 base and J dropped 0; count of bases not matched to a gene: 3. The CDR3 totals 16 residues. This CDR3 is CASSLGGGSSYNEQFF. The CDR3 DNA reads TGTGCCAGCAGCTTAGGCGGCGGGAGCTCCTACAATGAGCAGTTCTTC.

The CDR3 loop is CASSQTGVGNQPQHF. The CDR3 nucleotides read TGTGCCAGCTCACAGACAGGGGTTGGCAATCAGCCCCAGCATTTT. The chain joins TRBV18 to TRBJ1-5; 8 nucleotides match TRBD1. From germline, CDR1 is KGHSH and CDR2 LQKENI. The V segment lost 4 bases and the J segment 2 bases; nucleotides outside the gene matches: 4. This CDR3 has 15 residues.

The chain joins TRBV27 to TRBJ2-7; TRBD2 might be the D (7 bases). CDR1 MNHEY and CDR2 SMNVEV come from the germline V gene (reference sequence). The V and J ends lost 3 bases and 3 bases respectively, with 12 bases between them. This CDR3 comprises 14 residues. CDR3 sequence (DNA): TGTGCCAGCAGTTTTTCGGGGGGCGTCTACGAGCAGTACTTC. Protein: CASSFSGGVYEQYF.

This clone has just one count. The CDR3 nucleotides read TGTGCCATCACCAACCGGCAGGGGGTATCAGATACGCAGTATTTT. It translates to CAITNRQGVSDTQYF. The chain is built from TRBV10-3 and TRBJ2-3; TRBD1 aligns across 7 bases. The CDR3 has 15 residues. Trimming removed 7 bases from V and 4 bases from J; junction bases left unmatched: 11. Looked up from germline, CDR1 is ENHRY and CDR2 is SYGVKD.

The CDR3 loop is CASSLDPTGGYTEAFF. The CDR3 DNA reads TGTGCCAGCAGCTTGGATCCCACAGGGGGGTACACTGAAGCTTTCTTT. V and J are TRBV5-4 and TRBJ1-1; 8 nucleotides match TRBD1. The CDR3 consists of 16 residues. Trimming at V came to 0 bases and at J to 3 bases, leaving 7 bases not matched to a gene. CDR1 and CDR2 from the germline V gene are SGHNT and YYREEE (reference sequence).

V usage is TRBV7-2 and J usage is TRBJ1-3; 7 nucleotides align to TRBD1. The CDR3 sequence is 15 residues long. V lost 1 base, J lost 4 bases, and 4 bases stayed unmatched. Germline-derived CDR1 and CDR2 are SGHTA and FQGNSA. The CDR3 sequence is CASSLDRQGGNTIYF. In DNA form, the CDR3 reads TGTGCCAGCAGCTTAGATCGACAGGGCGGAAACACCATATATTTT.

This chain uses TRBV19 with TRBJ1-1, with D possibly TRBD1 on 6 matching bases. Germline V CDR1 and CDR2: LNHDA, SQIVND (reference sequence). V lost 7 bases and J lost 3, with 12 bases in between. The CDR3 extends over 13 amino acids. DNA for the CDR3: TGTGCCAGTAAGACAGGTCTGTACACTGAAGCTTTCTTT. This translates into CASKTGLYTEAFF.

The table lists this clone with a few counts. V usage is TRBV2 and J usage is TRBJ2-4; weak D call: TRBD2 (5 bases). Trimming took off 0 bases at V and 11 bases at J, with 8 bases between the two ends. The CDR3 runs 12 residues. Germline lookup yields CDR1 SNHLY and CDR2 FYNNEI. CDR3 sequence reads: CASSEARGFQYF. DNA of the CDR3: TGTGCCAGCAGTGAAGCGCGAGGGTTTCAGTACTTC.

The chain uses TRBV7-2 and TRBJ1-3; 7 bases are a match to TRBD1. V gave up 3 bases and J gave up 1 base; unmatched junction bases: 0. The CDR3 consists of 14 residues. CDR1 SGHTA and CDR2 FQGNSA come from the germline V gene. The CDR3 reads CASSLTGSGNTIYF. The CDR3 DNA reads as TGTGCCAGCAGCTTGACAGGGTCTGGAAACACCATATATTTT.

This clone was counted a few times. The chain employs TRBV29-1 and TRBJ1-2; D is uncertain. This CDR3 has 12 amino acids. V lost 2 bases, J lost 4 bases, and 8 bases lay in between. Germline V gene data show CDR1 as SQVTM and CDR2 as ANQGSEA. This chain's CDR3 is CSVESLFYGYTF. The CDR3 DNA sequence: TGCAGCGTTGAATCTCTGTTCTATGGCTACACCTTC.

This clone was detected once. The V and J genes are TRBV4-1 and TRBJ1-3, with D hard to call. This CDR3 is 15 amino acids long. CDR1 and CDR2 from the germline V gene are MGHRA and YSYEKL. Trimming pared 3 bases from V and 4 bases from J, leaving 13 bases between. This CDR3 is CASSHPGKTGNTIYF. The CDR3 DNA sequence: TGCGCCAGCAGCCATCCCGGGAAAACAGGAAACACCATATATTTT.

The rearrangement uses TRBV7-2 and TRBJ1-3; 7 positions agree with TRBD1. Trimming cost V 2 bases and J 0 bases; bases outside gene matches: 10. This CDR3 contains 18 residues. In germline, CDR1 is SGHTA, CDR2 FQGNSA. The CDR3 is CASSLFGTADVSGNTIYF. CDR3 DNA: TGTGCCAGCAGCTTATTTGGGACAGCGGATGTCTCTGGAAACACCATATATTTT. The full variable domain, its missing parts supplied by reference TRBV7-2 and TRBJ1-3, is GAGVSQSPSNKVTEKGKDVELRCDPISGHTALYWYRQSLGQGLEFLIYFQGNSAPDKSGLPSDRFSAERTGGSVSTLTIQRTQQEDSAVYLCASSLFGTADVSGNTIYFGEGSWLTVV.

This clone was counted a single time. The chain combines TRBV2 with TRBJ2-5, with TRBD1 as a possible D gene (5 bases). Germline values: CDR1 SNHLY, CDR2 FYNNEI. The V and J ends lost 6 bases and 3 bases respectively, with 14 bases between them. This CDR3 region has 14 residues. CDR3 bases: TGTGCCAGCAGCCTGGGTGACAGAAAAGAGACCCAGTACTTC. Translation: CASSLGDRKETQYF.

The CDR3 sequence is CATSSALWSSSGANVLTF. The CDR3 region has the DNA TGTGCCACCAGCAGTGCCCTCTGGTCGAGCTCTGGGGCCAACGTCCTGACTTTC. The chain joins TRBV15 to TRBJ2-6, with unresolved D. CDR3 length equals 18 residues. The germline V and J ends were trimmed by 3 bases and 0 bases, with 15 bases remaining between them. Per germline, CDR1 LNHNV and CDR2 YYDKDF (reference sequence). The variable domain in full, with the rest retrieved from reference TRBV15 and TRBJ2-6, is DAMVIQNPRYQVTQFGKPVTLSCSQTLNHNVMYWYQQKSSQAPKLLFHYYDKDFNNEADTPDNFQSRRPNTSFCFLDIRSPGLGDTAMYLCATSSALWSSSGANVLTFGAGSRLTVL.

In regard to this clone: Relative to the germline gene, one junction end is altered; a read error may explain this. This chain joins TRBV29-1 and TRBJ2-1; 10 nucleotides match TRBD1. Germline CDR1 and CDR2: SQVTM and ANQGSEA. This CDR3 has 14 residues. CDR3: CRVDGRQGAVEQFF. Written as DNA, the CDR3 is TGCAGGGTTGATGGTAGACAGGGGGCCGTCGAGCAGTTCTTC.

The chain has TRBV6-1 and TRBJ1-5, with 10 bases identical to TRBD1. This CDR3 contains 20 residues. Germline trimming cut 1 base from V and 2 bases from J; bases unmatched to any gene: 14. The germline CDR1 and CDR2 sequences are MNHNS and SASEGT. CDR3 protein: CASSEVGSGQGFLRNQPQHF. Written as DNA, the CDR3 is TGTGCCAGCAGTGAAGTTGGGTCGGGACAGGGGTTCTTACGCAATCAGCCCCAGCATTTT.

The V and J genes are TRBV4-1 and TRBJ1-1; no reliable D call. Trimming took off 4 bases at V and 5 bases at J, with 14 bases between the two ends. Germline lookup yields CDR1 MGHRA and CDR2 YSYEKL. The CDR3 spans 14 residues. DNA of the CDR3: TGCGCCAGCAGCCGAGGGCAGGCATGGACTGAAGCTTTCTTT. Its protein product is CASSRGQAWTEAFF.

The rearrangement joins TRBV2 to TRBJ1-5, with D hard to call. V was cut by 2 bases and J by 1 base, with 9 bases left in between. The CDR3 length is 15 residues. Germline loops: CDR1 SNHLY, CDR2 FYNNEI. The CDR3 bases are TGTGCCAGCAGTGAATGGGGAGGAAGCAATCAGCCCCAGCATTTT. Translation gives CASSEWGGSNQPQHF.